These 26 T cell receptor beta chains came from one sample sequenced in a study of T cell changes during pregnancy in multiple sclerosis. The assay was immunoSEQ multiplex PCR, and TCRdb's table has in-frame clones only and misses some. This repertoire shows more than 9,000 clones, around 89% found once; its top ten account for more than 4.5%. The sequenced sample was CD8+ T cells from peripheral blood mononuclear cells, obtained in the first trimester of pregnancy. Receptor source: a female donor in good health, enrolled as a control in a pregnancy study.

The CDR3, as DNA: TGTGCCTGGAGTGTACGGGGTCCCAATCAGCCCCAGCATTTT. Translating gives CAWSVRGPNQPQHF. The V and J genes are TRBV30 and TRBJ1-5; D ambiguous. The CDR3 runs to 14 residues. The V gene's germline CDR1 is GTSNPN and CDR2 SVGIG (reference sequence). The V and J ends lost 0 bases and 3 bases respectively, with 9 bases between them. Full variable domain (outside the CDR3, taken from reference TRBV30 and TRBJ1-5): SQTIHQWPATLVQPVGSPLSLECTVEGTSNPNLYWYRQAAGRGLQLLFYSVGIGQISSEVPQNLSASRPQDRQFILSSKKLLLSDSGFYLCAWSVRGPNQPQHFGDGTRLSIL.

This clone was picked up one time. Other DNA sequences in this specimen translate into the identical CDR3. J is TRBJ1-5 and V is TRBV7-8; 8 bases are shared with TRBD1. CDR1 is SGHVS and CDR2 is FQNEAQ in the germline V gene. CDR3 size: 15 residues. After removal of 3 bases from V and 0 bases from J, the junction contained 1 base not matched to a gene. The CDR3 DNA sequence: TGTGCCAGCAGCTTGGACAGGGTTAGCAATCAGCCCCAGCATTTT. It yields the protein CASSLDRVSNQPQHF.

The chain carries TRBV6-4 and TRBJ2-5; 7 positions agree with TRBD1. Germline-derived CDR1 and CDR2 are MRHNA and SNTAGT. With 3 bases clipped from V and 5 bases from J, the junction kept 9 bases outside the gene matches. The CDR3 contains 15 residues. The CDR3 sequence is CASSEKGGAGETQYF. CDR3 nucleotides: TGTGCCAGCAGTGAAAAAGGGGGCGCCGGGGAGACCCAGTACTTC.

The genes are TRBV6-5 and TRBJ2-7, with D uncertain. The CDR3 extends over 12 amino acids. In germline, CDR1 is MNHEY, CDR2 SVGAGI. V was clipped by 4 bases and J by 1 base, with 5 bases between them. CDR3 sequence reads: CASSSHSYEQYF. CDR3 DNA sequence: TGTGCCAGCAGTTCCCATTCCTACGAGCAGTACTTC.

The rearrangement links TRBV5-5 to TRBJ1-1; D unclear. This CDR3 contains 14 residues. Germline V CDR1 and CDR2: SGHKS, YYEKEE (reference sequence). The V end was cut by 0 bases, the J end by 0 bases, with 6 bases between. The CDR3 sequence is CASSLDPMNTEAFF. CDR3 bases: TGTGCCAGCAGCTTGGATCCCATGAACACTGAAGCTTTCTTT.

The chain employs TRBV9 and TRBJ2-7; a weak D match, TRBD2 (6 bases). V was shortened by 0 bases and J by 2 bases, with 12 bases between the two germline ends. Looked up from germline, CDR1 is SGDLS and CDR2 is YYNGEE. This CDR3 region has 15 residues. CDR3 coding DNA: TGTGCCAGCAGCGTAGAGGCGGGGACGACCTACGAGCAGTACTTC. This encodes CASSVEAGTTYEQYF.

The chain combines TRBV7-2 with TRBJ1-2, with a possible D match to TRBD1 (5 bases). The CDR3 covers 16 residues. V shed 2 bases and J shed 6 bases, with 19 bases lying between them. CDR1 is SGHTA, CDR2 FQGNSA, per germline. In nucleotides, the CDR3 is TGTGCCAGCAGCTTAACCCCCCCGGAGACAGTTAATGGCTACACCTTC. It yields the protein CASSLTPPETVNGYTF.

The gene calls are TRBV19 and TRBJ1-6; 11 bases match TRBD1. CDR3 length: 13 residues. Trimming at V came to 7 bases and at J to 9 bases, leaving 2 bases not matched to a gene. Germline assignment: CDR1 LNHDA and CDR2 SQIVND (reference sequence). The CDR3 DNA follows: TGTGCCAGTAAGGGGACAGGGGGTTCACCCCTCCACTTT. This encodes CASKGTGGSPLHF.

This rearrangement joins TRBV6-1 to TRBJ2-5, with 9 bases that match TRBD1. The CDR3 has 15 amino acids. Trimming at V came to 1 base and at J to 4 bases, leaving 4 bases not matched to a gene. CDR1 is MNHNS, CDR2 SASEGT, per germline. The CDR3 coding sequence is TGTGCCAGCAGTGAAGGGACAGGGGCCGGAGAGACCCAGTACTTC. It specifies CASSEGTGAGETQYF.

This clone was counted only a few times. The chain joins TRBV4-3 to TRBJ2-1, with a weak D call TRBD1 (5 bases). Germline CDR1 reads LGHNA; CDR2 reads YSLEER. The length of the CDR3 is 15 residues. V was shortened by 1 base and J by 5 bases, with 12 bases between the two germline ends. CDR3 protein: CASSQGWTLDNEQFF. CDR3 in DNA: TGCGCCAGCAGCCAAGGATGGACACTCGACAATGAGCAGTTCTTC.

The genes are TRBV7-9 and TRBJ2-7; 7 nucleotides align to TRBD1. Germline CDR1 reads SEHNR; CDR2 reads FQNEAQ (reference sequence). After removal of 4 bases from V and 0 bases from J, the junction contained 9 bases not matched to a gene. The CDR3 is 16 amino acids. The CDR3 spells CASSSETGRPSYEQYF. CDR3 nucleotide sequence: TGTGCCAGCAGCTCCGAGACAGGGCGGCCCTCCTACGAGCAGTACTTC.

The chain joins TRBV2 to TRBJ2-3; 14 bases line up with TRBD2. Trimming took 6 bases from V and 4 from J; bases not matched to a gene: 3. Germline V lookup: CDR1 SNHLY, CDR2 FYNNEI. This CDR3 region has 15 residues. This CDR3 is CASRETSGGADTQYF. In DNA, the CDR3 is TGTGCCAGCAGAGAGACTAGCGGGGGGGCAGATACGCAGTATTTT. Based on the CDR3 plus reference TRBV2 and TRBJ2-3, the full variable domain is EPEVTQTPSHQVTQMGQEVILRCVPISNHLYFYWYRQILGQKVEFLVSFYNNEISEKSEIFDDQFSVERPDGSNFTLKIRSTKLEDSAMYFCASRETSGGADTQYFGPGTRLTVL.

CDR3 bases: TGTGCCAGCAGCTTAGGAGGGTACGAGCAGTACTTC. Translating gives CASSLGGYEQYF. The J gene is TRBJ2-7, the V gene TRBV5-4; TRBD2 might be the D (6 bases). V was cut by 2 bases and J by 4 bases, with 7 bases left in between. Germline CDR1 and CDR2: SGHNT and YYREEE (reference sequence). CDR3 length: 12 amino acids.

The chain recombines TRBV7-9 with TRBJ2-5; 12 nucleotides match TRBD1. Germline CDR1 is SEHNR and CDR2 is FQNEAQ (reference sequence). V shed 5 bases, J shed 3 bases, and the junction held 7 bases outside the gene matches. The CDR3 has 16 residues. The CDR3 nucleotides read TGTGCCAGCAGCACCCGGGACAGGGGGCGTGAAGAGACCCAGTACTTC. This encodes CASSTRDRGREETQYF.

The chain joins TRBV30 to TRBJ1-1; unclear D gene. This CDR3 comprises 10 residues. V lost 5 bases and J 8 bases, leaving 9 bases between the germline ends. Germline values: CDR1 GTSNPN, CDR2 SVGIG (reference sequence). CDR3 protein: CAWAGIEAFF. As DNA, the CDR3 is TGTGCCTGGGCCGGGATCGAAGCTTTCTTT.

CDR3 sequence: CASSFSGGGPTDTQYF. CDR3 nucleotide sequence: TGCGCCAGCAGCTTTTCCGGCGGGGGACCCACAGATACGCAGTATTTT. The chain links TRBV5-1 to TRBJ2-3; 7 positions agree with TRBD2. Germline V CDR1 and CDR2: SGHRS, YFSETQ. Germline trimming cut 2 bases from V and 2 bases from J; bases unmatched to any gene: 8. This CDR3 region has 16 residues.

This chain's CDR3 is CASSARLAGAYEQYF. In nucleotides, the CDR3 is TGTGCCAGCAGCGCCCGACTAGCGGGGGCCTACGAGCAGTACTTC. The J gene is TRBJ2-7, the V gene TRBV7-9, with 12 bases aligning to TRBD2. V trimming: 5 bases; J trimming: 2 bases; junction bases outside the gene matches: 4. Germline assignment: CDR1 SEHNR and CDR2 FQNEAQ (reference sequence). This CDR3 has 15 residues.

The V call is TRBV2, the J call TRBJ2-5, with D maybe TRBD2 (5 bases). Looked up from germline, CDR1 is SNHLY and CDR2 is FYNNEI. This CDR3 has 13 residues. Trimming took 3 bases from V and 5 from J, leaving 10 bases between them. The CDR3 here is CASSDRGPETQYF. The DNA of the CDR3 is TGTGCCAGCAGTGATCGGGGTCCGGAGACCCAGTACTTC.

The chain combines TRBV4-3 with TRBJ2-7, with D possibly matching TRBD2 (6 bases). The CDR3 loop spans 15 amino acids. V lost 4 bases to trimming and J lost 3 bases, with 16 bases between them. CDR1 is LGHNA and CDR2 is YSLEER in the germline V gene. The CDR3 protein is CASSRFGGINYEQYF. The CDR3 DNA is TGCGCCAGCAGCCGTTTCGGGGGTATAAACTACGAGCAGTACTTC.

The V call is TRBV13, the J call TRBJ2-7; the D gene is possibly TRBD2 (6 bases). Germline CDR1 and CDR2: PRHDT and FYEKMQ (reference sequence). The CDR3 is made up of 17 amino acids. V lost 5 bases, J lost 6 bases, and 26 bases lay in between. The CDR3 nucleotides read TGTGCCAGCAGCCCCGAACGTGGCGGGACTCCCTCCCTCGAGCAGTACTTC. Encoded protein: CASSPERGGTPSLEQYF.

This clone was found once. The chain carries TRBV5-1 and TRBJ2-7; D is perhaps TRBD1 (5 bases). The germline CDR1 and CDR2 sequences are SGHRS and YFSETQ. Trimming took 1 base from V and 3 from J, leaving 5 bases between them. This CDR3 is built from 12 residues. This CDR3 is CASSLTGYEQYF. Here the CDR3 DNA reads TGCGCCAGCAGCTTGACAGGCTACGAGCAGTACTTC.

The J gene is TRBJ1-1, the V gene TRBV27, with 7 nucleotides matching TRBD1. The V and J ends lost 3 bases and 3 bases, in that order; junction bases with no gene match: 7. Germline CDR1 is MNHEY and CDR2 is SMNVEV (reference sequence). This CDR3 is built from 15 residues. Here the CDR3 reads CASSFTPGGYTEAFF. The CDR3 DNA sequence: TGTGCCAGCAGTTTCACCCCAGGGGGTTACACTGAAGCTTTCTTT.

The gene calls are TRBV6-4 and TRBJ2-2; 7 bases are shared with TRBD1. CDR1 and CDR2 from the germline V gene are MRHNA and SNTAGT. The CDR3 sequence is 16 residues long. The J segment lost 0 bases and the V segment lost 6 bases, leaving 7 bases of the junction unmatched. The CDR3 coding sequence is TGTGCCAGCAGCCAAACGGGACAGTCGAACACCGGGGAGCTGTTTTTT. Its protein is CASSQTGQSNTGELFF.

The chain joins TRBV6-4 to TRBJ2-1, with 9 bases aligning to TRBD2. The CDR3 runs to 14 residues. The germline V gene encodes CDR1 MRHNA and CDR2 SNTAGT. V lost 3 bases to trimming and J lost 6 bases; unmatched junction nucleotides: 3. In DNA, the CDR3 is TGTGCCAGCAGTGAATTAGCGGGGGCCAATGAGCAGTTCTTC. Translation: CASSELAGANEQFF.

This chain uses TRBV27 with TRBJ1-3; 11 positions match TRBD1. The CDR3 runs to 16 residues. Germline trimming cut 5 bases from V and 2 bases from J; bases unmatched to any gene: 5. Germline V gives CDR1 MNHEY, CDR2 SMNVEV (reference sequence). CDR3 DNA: TGTGCCAGCAGTAAAGGACAGGGGGCAGCTGGAAACACCATATATTTT. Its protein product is CASSKGQGAAGNTIYF.

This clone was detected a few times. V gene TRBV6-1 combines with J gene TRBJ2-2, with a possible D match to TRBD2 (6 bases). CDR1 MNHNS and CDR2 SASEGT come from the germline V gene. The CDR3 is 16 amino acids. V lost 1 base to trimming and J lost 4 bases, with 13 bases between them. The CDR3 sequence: CASSEEEGAGTGELFF. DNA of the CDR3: TGTGCCAGCAGTGAAGAGGAGGGCGCGGGCACCGGGGAGCTGTTTTTT.